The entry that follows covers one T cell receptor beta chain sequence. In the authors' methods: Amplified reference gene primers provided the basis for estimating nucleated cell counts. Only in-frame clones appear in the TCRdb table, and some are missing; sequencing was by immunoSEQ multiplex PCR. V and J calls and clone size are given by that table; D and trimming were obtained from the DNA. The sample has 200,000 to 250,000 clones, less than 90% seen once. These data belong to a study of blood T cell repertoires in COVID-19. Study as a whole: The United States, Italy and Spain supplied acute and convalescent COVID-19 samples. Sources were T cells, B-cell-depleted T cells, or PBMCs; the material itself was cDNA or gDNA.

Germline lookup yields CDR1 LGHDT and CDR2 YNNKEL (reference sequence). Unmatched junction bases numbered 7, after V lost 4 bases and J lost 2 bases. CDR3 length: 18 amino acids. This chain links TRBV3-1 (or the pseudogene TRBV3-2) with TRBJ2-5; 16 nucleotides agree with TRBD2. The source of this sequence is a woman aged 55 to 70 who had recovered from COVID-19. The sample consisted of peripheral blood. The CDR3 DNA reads TGTGCCAGCAGCCCGACTTGGGGACTAGCGGGGGGGCAAGAGACCCAGTACTTC. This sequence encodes CASSPTWGLAGGQETQYF.